The 30 T cell receptor beta chains below all came from one sample that was sequenced in a study of early T cells in non-severe SARS-CoV-2 infection (dated by TCRdb to about 2021). The library was generated by 5' RACE. TCRdb names NextSeq 500 as the instrument used. TCRdb passed the public sequencing reads through fastp at Q25 and MiXCR, retaining productive beta sequences. Every distinct CDR3 protein forms one entry, paired with its most common genes and DNA. This sample gives fewer than 85,000 distinct CDR3 sequences in total; around a tenth of them show up just once. The ten largest clones add up to 4.5% to 5% of the sample. The sequencing input was whole blood. Receptors originate from an adult who was a healthcare worker with PCR-confirmed SARS-CoV-2 infection or an uninfected control (not recorded which).

The table lists this clonotype with many counts. This chain connects TRBV5-1 to TRBJ2-2, with D maybe TRBD2 (5 bases). Per germline, CDR1 SGHRS and CDR2 YFSETQ. V was pared by 3 bases and J by 8 bases, with 17 bases between. This CDR3 is 15 amino acids long. The CDR3 reads CASSYEMRGGGELFF. The CDR3 DNA is TGCGCCAGCAGCTACGAGATGCGTGGAGGTGGGGAGCTGTTTTTT.

The V gene is TRBV20-1, the J gene TRBJ2-3, with 10 bases lining up with TRBD2. Per the germline V gene, CDR1 is DFQATT and CDR2 is SNEGSKA (reference sequence). Trimming at V came to 5 bases and at J to 4 bases, leaving 6 bases not matched to a gene. The CDR3 covers 14 residues. The CDR3 sequence: CSAEAGGRADTQYF. The DNA for the CDR3 is TGCAGTGCTGAAGCGGGAGGGAGGGCAGATACGCAGTATTTT.

The chain has TRBV5-1 and TRBJ2-7; a possible D gene is TRBD1 (6 bases). This CDR3 comprises 14 residues. Germline assignment: CDR1 SGHRS and CDR2 YFSETQ. V lost 5 bases and J lost 0, with 12 bases in between. CDR3: CASSPGHNSYEQYF. DNA for the CDR3: TGCGCCAGCAGTCCGGGACACAACTCCTACGAGCAGTACTTC. The full variable domain, its missing parts supplied by reference TRBV5-1 and TRBJ2-7, is KAGVTQTPRYLIKTRGQQVTLSCSPISGHRSVSWYQQTPGQGLQFLFEYFSETQRNKGNFPGRFSGRQFSNSRSEMNVSTLELGDSALYLCASSPGHNSYEQYFGPGTRLTVT.

This clonotype was recorded at least ten times. The J gene is TRBJ2-3, the V gene TRBV20-1; 15 bases match TRBD2. Germline trimming cut 3 bases from V and 0 bases from J; bases unmatched to any gene: 7. Germline V gene data show CDR1 as DFQATT and CDR2 as SNEGSKA (reference sequence). The CDR3 consists of 18 residues. CDR3 nucleotides: TGCAGTGCTAGCGAGGGACTAGCGGGAGGAGGAAGCACAGATACGCAGTATTTT. Translating gives CSASEGLAGGGSTDTQYF.

V and J are TRBV9 and TRBJ2-2; maybe TRBD1 (5 bases). The CDR3 sequence is 15 residues long. Germline V gives CDR1 SGDLS, CDR2 YYNGEE. Deletions cut 4 bases from V and 7 bases from J, with 17 bases between. CDR3 sequence (DNA): TGTGCCAGCAGCCTCCAGGGATTCGGAAACGGGGAGCTGTTTTTT. It is translated as CASSLQGFGNGELFF.

This clonotype has more than one count but fewer than ten. The genes are TRBV5-1 and TRBJ2-1, with D possibly matching TRBD1 (5 bases). The ends were cut back, 4 bases at V and 1 base at J, with 12 bases in the middle. The CDR3 contains 15 residues. Germline-derived CDR1 and CDR2 are SGHRS and YFSETQ. CDR3 coding DNA: TGCGCCAGCAGCGAGACAGAGCCTTCCTACAATGAGCAGTTCTTC. Translated: CASSETEPSYNEQFF.

This clonotype was seen many times. The chain links TRBV7-3 to TRBJ1-4; D is unresolved. Germline V gene data show CDR1 as SGHTA and CDR2 as FQGTGA. V lost 2 bases, J lost 8 bases, and 3 bases lay in between. The CDR3 runs to 11 residues. The CDR3 protein is CASSLWEKLFF. The CDR3 DNA follows: TGTGCCAGCAGCTTATGGGAAAAACTGTTTTTT.

This clonotype was counted a few times. The chain carries TRBV12-3 or TRBV12-4 and TRBJ1-5, with 7 bases fitting TRBD1. The J segment lost 4 bases and the V segment lost 5 bases, leaving 8 bases of the junction unmatched. The CDR3 length is 15 residues. CDR3 nucleotide sequence: TGTGCCAGCAGTGCCCCGGCAGGGGGAAATCAGCCCCAGCATTTT. Protein: CASSAPAGGNQPQHF.

This clonotype was observed a few times. The chain recombines TRBV28 with TRBJ2-3; 11 bases are a match to TRBD2. The CDR3 totals 15 residues. Germline values: CDR1 MDHEN, CDR2 SYDVKM. V shed 7 bases and J 5 bases; nucleotides not matched to a gene: 8. The chain's CDR3 is CASIPLAGGKDTQYF. The CDR3 coding sequence is TGTGCCAGCATCCCGCTAGCGGGAGGTAAAGATACGCAGTATTTT.

This clonotype was seen at least ten times. The V and J genes are TRBV7-9 and TRBJ2-5; 12 nucleotides match TRBD2. The CDR3 is 14 amino acids. V trimming: 5 bases; J trimming: 4 bases; junction bases outside the gene matches: 2. Germline CDR1 and CDR2: SEHNR and FQNEAQ (reference sequence). CDR3 protein: CASSMGLAGETQYF. The CDR3 DNA is TGTGCCAGCAGCATGGGACTAGCGGGAGAGACCCAGTACTTC.

This clonotype has ten or more counts. V usage is TRBV5-6 and J usage is TRBJ2-1; TRBD2 matches 11 bases. V trimming: 4 bases; J trimming: 8 bases; junction bases outside the gene matches: 8. In germline, CDR1 is SGHDT, CDR2 YYEEEE. The CDR3 sequence is 15 residues long. CDR3 DNA: TGTGCCAGCAGCGAACATAGCGGGAGGGCCGATGAGCAGTTCTTC. Its protein product is CASSEHSGRADEQFF.

There are many counts of this clonotype. The chain employs TRBV27 and TRBJ2-1; TRBD2 matches at 7 bases. The germline CDR1 and CDR2 sequences are MNHEY and SMNVEV (reference sequence). V lost 5 bases and J lost 8; bases outside the gene matches: 15. The CDR3 spans 16 residues. CDR3 amino acids: CASSPISGGSEDEQFF. The CDR3 DNA reads TGTGCCAGCAGTCCGATTTCGGGAGGCAGTGAGGATGAGCAGTTCTTC.

The chain uses TRBV19 and TRBJ1-1; weak D call: TRBD1 (5 bases). The CDR3 is 14 amino acids. Trimming removed 5 bases from V and 11 bases from J, with 21 bases in between. CDR1 and CDR2 (germline): LNHDA, SQIVND (reference sequence). CDR3 bases: TGTGCCAGTAGTCCTCTCGGGGCCGCGGTCGATGCTTTCTTT. Residues: CASSPLGAAVDAFF.

There are many counts of this clonotype. The chain recombines TRBV10-2 with TRBJ2-1; 8 bases match TRBD2. In germline, CDR1 is WSHSY, CDR2 SAAADI. This CDR3 contains 14 residues. J was trimmed by 6 bases and V by 7 bases; bases with no gene match: 8. CDR3 protein: CASTTGTRRNEQFF. The CDR3 coding sequence is TGCGCCAGCACGACGGGGACTAGGCGCAATGAGCAGTTCTTC.

The V and J genes are TRBV28 and TRBJ1-1; tentative D call: TRBD1 (6 bases). The CDR3 extends over 14 amino acids. V was clipped by 5 bases and J by 13 bases, with 23 bases between them. Germline values: CDR1 MDHEN, CDR2 SYDVKM. The CDR3 DNA follows: TGTGCCAGCAGTCCCGGGGGGCGGGCACTGAAGCTTTTCTTT. This encodes CASSPGGRALKLFF.

This clonotype was picked up many times. The chain carries TRBV12-3 or TRBV12-4 and TRBJ2-7; no clear D. The CDR3 extends over 17 amino acids. V was clipped by 7 bases and J by 0 bases, with 22 bases between them. CDR3: CASTLAVIKTSSYEQYF. As DNA, the CDR3 is TGTGCCAGCACCTTAGCCGTAATCAAGACCAGCTCCTACGAGCAGTACTTC.

Many counts were recorded for this clonotype. The chain couples TRBV28 to TRBJ1-5; D might be TRBD1 (5 bases). The germline V gene has CDR1 MDHEN and CDR2 SYDVKM. Trimming left V 3 bases short and J 7 bases short, with 10 bases between. This CDR3 is built from 13 residues. The CDR3 region is CASSFGRDQPQHF. Here the CDR3 DNA reads TGTGCCAGCAGTTTCGGCAGGGACCAGCCCCAGCATTTT. Looking up the rest from reference TRBV28 and TRBJ1-5 gives the full variable domain: DVKVTQSSRYLVKRTGEKVFLECVQDMDHENMFWYRQDPGLGLRLIYFSYDVKMKEKGDIPEGYSVSREKKERFSLILESASTNQTSMYLCASSFGRDQPQHFGDGTRLSIL.

The V and J genes are TRBV7-3 and TRBJ1-1; weak D call: TRBD1 (5 bases). Per the germline V gene, CDR1 is SGHTA and CDR2 is FQGTGA. The CDR3 runs 14 residues. The V and J ends lost 5 bases and 0 bases respectively, with 10 bases between them. CDR3: CASSLGALNTEAFF. CDR3 bases: TGTGCCAGCAGCCTAGGGGCCCTGAACACTGAAGCTTTCTTT.

This clonotype was recorded at least ten times. The rearrangement uses TRBV29-1 and TRBJ1-2; D gene ambiguous. With 4 bases removed from V and 0 bases from J, the gap between germline ends came to 3 bases. The CDR3 consists of 11 residues. Germline loops: CDR1 SQVTM, CDR2 ANQGSEA. Here the CDR3 DNA reads TGCAGCGTTGGCACTAACTATGGCTACACCTTC. It translates to CSVGTNYGYTF. Full variable domain (missing parts from reference TRBV29-1 and TRBJ1-2): SAVISQKPSRDICQRGTSLTIQCQVDSQVTMMFWYRQQPGQSLTLIATANQGSEATYESGFVIDKFPISRPNLTFSTLTVSNMSPEDSSIYLCSVGTNYGYTFGSGTRLTVV.

This clonotype was observed many times. V gene TRBV5-1 combines with J gene TRBJ2-7; unclear D gene. The CDR3 extends over 13 amino acids. Germline lookup yields CDR1 SGHRS and CDR2 YFSETQ. Trimming took off 0 bases at V and 3 bases at J, with 7 bases between the two ends. DNA of the CDR3: TGCGCCAGCAGCTTGGATCGCGGCTACGAGCAGTACTTC. It codes for CASSLDRGYEQYF.

V usage is TRBV7-8 and J usage is TRBJ2-3; D gene uncertain. Trimming shortened V by 1 base and J by 4 bases, and 18 bases separated the two germline ends. There are 17 residues in the CDR3. The germline gives CDR1 SGHVS, CDR2 FQNEAQ. The CDR3 nucleotides read TGTGCCAGCAGCTTAGATTCTTTTCGTTATAATCCAGATACGCAGTATTTT. This translates into CASSLDSFRYNPDTQYF.

Note on this clonotype: The germline gene is not matched at one end of the junction; a read error may be the cause. V usage is TRBV20-1 and J usage is TRBJ2-1; maybe TRBD2 (5 bases). CDR1 and CDR2 from the germline V gene are DFQATT and SNEGSKA (reference sequence). The CDR3 loop spans 15 amino acids. In nucleotides, the CDR3 is TGCAGTGCCAGAGCGGAAGGAGAGCCCTACAATGAGCAGTTCTTC. It specifies CSARAEGEPYNEQFF.

This clonotype was seen ten or more times. The chain joins TRBV2 to TRBJ2-1; the D is unclear. The germline CDR1 and CDR2 sequences are SNHLY and FYNNEI. The length of the CDR3 is 10 residues. V lost 7 bases and J lost 12, with 10 bases in between. CDR3 sequence reads: CASNIKVQFF. The CDR3 nucleotides are TGTGCCAGCAATATAAAGGTGCAGTTCTTC.

The table lists this clonotype with many counts. The chain joins TRBV11-2 to TRBJ2-3, with a tentative D call TRBD2 (6 bases). This CDR3 contains 16 residues. Looked up from germline, CDR1 is SGHAT and CDR2 is FQNNGV. Trimming stripped 3 bases from V and 1 base from J, with 14 bases between. CDR3 loop: CASSFMPPGGTDTQYF. For the CDR3, the DNA is TGTGCCAGCAGCTTTATGCCACCGGGGGGCACAGATACGCAGTATTTT.

This clonotype has ten or more counts. The J gene is TRBJ2-7, the V gene TRBV6-1, with a tentative D call TRBD1 (6 bases). Trimming pared 1 base from V and 2 bases from J, leaving 24 bases between. Germline CDR1 reads MNHNS; CDR2 reads SASEGT. The CDR3 has 19 residues. CDR3 in DNA: TGTGCCAGCAGTGAAGACCCCAGACTCCCAGGGGATGGGACCTACGAGCAGTACTTC. This translates into CASSEDPRLPGDGTYEQYF.

The chain combines TRBV4-1 with TRBJ2-1, with 7 positions matching TRBD2. The CDR3 spans 16 residues. CDR1 is MGHRA, CDR2 YSYEKL, per germline. Trimming took 1 base from V and 9 from J; bases not matched to a gene: 12. The CDR3 spells CASSQVKAGVGVEQFF. Here the CDR3 DNA reads TGCGCCAGCAGCCAAGTTAAGGCGGGAGTGGGTGTTGAGCAGTTCTTC.

In its sample, this clonotype was seen many times. The chain has TRBV2 and TRBJ2-5, with a possible D match to TRBD2 (5 bases). Germline values: CDR1 SNHLY, CDR2 FYNNEI. Between the trimmed V and J ends, which lost 7 bases and 2 bases, there was a span of 17 bases. The CDR3 is made up of 15 amino acids. CDR3 protein: CASTAGAARQETQYF. CDR3 nucleotide sequence: TGTGCCAGCACGGCCGGAGCGGCCAGACAAGAGACCCAGTACTTC.

This clonotype came up many times. This sequence joins TRBV2 and TRBJ1-2; D is uncertain. CDR3 length: 15 residues. Trimming stripped 7 bases from V and 4 bases from J, with 19 bases between. Germline values: CDR1 SNHLY, CDR2 FYNNEI. DNA for the CDR3: TGTGCCAGCAAGGCGCCAGTGGATCGGGGCTATGGCTACACCTTC. This translates into CASKAPVDRGYGYTF.

V and J are TRBV2 and TRBJ2-5; D not resolved. This CDR3 spans 16 amino acids. The ends were cut back, 0 bases at V and 0 bases at J, with 11 bases in the middle. Germline V gene lookup returns CDR1 SNHLY and CDR2 FYNNEI. CDR3: CASSEAIRSYQETQYF. The CDR3, as DNA: TGTGCCAGCAGTGAAGCGATACGCAGTTACCAAGAGACCCAGTACTTC.

This sequence joins TRBV2 and TRBJ2-7; 7 positions agree with TRBD1. CDR3 size: 13 residues. Germline CDR1 SNHLY, CDR2 FYNNEI. The V gene end was trimmed by 4 bases and the J gene end by 3 bases; junction bases not matched to a gene: 3. DNA of the CDR3: TGTGCCAGCAGTGGACAGGGAGTCTACGAGCAGTACTTC. It codes for CASSGQGVYEQYF.